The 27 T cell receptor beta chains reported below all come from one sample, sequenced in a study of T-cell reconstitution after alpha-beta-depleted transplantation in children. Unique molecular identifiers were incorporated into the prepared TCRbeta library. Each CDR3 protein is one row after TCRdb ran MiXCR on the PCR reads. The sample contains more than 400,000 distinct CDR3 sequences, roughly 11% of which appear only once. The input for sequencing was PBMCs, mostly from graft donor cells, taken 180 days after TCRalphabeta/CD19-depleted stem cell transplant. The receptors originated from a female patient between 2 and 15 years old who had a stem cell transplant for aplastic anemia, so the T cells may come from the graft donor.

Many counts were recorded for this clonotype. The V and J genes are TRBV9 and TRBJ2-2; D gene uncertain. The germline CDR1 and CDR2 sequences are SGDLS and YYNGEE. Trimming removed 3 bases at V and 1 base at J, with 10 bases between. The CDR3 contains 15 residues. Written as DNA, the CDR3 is TGTGCCAGCAGCGCCCAGGCCGGGAACACCGGGGAGCTGTTTTTT. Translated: CASSAQAGNTGELFF.

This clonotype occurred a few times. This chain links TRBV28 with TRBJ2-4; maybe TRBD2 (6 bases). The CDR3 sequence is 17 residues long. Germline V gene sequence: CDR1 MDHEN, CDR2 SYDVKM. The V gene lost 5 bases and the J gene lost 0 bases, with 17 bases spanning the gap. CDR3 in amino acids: CASSTPRTGLAKNIQYF. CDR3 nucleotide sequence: TGTGCCAGCAGTACCCCGAGGACGGGACTAGCCAAAAACATTCAGTACTTC.

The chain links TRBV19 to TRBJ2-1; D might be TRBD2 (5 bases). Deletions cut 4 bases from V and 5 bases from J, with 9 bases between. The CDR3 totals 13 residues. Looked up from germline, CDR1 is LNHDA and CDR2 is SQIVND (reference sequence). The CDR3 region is CASSNGMNNEQFF. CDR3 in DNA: TGTGCCAGTAGTAACGGGATGAACAATGAGCAGTTCTTC.

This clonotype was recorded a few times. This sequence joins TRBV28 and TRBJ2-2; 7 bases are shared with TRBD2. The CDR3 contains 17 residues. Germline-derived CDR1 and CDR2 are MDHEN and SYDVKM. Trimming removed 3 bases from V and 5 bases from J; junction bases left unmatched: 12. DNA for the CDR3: TGTGCCAGCAGTTTTCGGAATCTTGCGGGAGAAACCGGGGAGCTGTTTTTT. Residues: CASSFRNLAGETGELFF.

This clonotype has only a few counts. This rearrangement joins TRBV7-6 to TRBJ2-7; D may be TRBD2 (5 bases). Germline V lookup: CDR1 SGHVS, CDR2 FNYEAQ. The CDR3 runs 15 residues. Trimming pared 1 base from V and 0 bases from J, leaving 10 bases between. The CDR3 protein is CASSLGGQGSYEQYF. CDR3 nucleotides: TGTGCCAGCAGCTTAGGAGGGCAAGGCTCCTACGAGCAGTACTTC. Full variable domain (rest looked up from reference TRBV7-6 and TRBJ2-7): GAGVSQSPRYKVTKRGQDVALRCDPISGHVSLYWYRQALGQGPEFLTYFNYEAQQDKSGLPNDRFSAERPEGSISTLTIQRTEQRDSAMYRCASSLGGQGSYEQYFGPGTRLTVT.

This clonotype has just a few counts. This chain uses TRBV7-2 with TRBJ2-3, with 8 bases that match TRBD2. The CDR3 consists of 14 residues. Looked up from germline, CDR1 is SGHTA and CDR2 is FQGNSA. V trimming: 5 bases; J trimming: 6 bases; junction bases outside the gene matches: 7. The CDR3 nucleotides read TGTGCCAGCAGCCCCCGGGGGGGTCGGGATACGCAGTATTTT. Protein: CASSPRGGRDTQYF.

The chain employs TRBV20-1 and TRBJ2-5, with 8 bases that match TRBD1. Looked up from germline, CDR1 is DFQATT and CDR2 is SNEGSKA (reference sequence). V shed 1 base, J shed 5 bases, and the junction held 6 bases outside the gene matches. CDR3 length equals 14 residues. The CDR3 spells CSARGGQGRETQYF. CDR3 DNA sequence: TGCAGTGCTAGAGGAGGACAGGGAAGGGAGACCCAGTACTTC.

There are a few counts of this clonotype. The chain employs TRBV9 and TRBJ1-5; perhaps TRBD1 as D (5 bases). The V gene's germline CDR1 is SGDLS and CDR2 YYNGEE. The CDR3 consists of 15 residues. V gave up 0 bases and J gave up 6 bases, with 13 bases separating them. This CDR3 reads CASSVVGQGGQPQHF. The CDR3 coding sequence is TGTGCCAGCAGCGTAGTTGGTCAGGGAGGTCAGCCCCAGCATTTT. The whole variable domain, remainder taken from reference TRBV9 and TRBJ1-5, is DSGVTQTPKHLITATGQRVTLRCSPRSGDLSVYWYQQSLDQGLQFLIQYYNGEERAKGNILERFSAQQFPDLHSELNLSSLELGDSALYFCASSVVGQGGQPQHFGDGTRLSIL.

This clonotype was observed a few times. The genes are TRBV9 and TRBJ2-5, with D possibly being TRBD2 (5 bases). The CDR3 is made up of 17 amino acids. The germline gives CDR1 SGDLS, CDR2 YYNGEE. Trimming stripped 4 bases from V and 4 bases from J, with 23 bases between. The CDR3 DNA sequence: TGTGCCAGCAGCCGATACCAACTAGATGTGGTTCGAGAGACCCAGTACTTC. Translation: CASSRYQLDVVRETQYF.

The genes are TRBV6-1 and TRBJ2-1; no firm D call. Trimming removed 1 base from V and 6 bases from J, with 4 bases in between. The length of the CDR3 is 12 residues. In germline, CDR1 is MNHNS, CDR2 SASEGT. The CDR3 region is CASSEVGNEQFF. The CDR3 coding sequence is TGTGCCAGCAGTGAAGTTGGCAATGAGCAGTTCTTC.

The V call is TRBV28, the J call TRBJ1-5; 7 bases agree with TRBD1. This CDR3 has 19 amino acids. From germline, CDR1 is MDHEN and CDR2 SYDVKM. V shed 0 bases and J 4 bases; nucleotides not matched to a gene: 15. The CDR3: CASSLCKVLPGTANQPQHF. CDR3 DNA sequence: TGTGCCAGCAGTTTATGTAAGGTATTGCCCGGGACAGCAAATCAGCCCCAGCATTTT.

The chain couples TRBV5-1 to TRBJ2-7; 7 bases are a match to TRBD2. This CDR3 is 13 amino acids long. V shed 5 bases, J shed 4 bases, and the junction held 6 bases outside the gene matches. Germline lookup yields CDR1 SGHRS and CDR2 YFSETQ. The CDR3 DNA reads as TGCGCCAGCAGACGGGACTACCTTTACGAGCAGTACTTC. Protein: CASRRDYLYEQYF.

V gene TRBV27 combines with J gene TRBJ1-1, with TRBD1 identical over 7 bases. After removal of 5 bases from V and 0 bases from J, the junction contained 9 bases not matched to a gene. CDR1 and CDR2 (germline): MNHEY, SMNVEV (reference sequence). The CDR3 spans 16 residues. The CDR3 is CASSAPGQRMNTEAFF. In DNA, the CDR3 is TGTGCCAGCAGTGCCCCGGGACAGCGCATGAACACTGAAGCTTTCTTT.

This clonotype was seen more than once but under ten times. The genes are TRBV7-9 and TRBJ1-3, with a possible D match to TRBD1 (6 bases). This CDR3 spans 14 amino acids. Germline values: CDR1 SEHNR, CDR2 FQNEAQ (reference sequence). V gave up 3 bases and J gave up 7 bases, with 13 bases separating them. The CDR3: CASSLETGMNTIYF. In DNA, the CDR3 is TGTGCCAGCAGCTTGGAAACAGGGATGAACACCATATATTTT. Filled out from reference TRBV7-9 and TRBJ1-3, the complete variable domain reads DTGVSQNPRHKITKRGQNVTFRCDPISEHNRLYWYRQTLGQGPEFLTYFQNEAQLEKSRLLSDRFSAERPKGSFSTLEIQRTEQGDSAMYLCASSLETGMNTIYFGEGSWLTVV.

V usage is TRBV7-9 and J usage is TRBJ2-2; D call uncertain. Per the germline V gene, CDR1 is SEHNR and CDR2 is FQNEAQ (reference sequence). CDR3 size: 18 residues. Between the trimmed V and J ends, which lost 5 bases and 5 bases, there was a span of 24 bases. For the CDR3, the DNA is TGTGCCAGCAGCCCTCTGGGGATGAGGTCGGAATCAACCGGGGAGCTGTTTTTT. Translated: CASSPLGMRSESTGELFF.

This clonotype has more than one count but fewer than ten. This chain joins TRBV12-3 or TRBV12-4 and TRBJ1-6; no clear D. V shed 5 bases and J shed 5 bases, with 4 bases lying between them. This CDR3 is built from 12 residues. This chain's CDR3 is CASSIHNSPLHF. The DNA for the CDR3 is TGTGCCAGCAGTATTCATAATTCACCCCTCCACTTT.

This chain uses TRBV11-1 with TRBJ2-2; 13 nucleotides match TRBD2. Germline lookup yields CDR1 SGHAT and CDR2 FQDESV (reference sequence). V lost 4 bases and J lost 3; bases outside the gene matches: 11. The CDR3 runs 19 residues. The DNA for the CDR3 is TGTGCCAGCAGCTACATTGGGACTAGCGGGGAGAGGCACACCGGGGAGCTGTTTTTT. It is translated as CASSYIGTSGERHTGELFF.

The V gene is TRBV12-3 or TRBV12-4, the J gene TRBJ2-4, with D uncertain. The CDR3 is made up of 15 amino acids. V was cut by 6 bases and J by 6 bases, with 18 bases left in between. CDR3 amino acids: CASRSAGVARNIQYF. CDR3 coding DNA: TGTGCCAGCAGATCCGCTGGGGTCGCGCGAAACATTCAGTACTTC.

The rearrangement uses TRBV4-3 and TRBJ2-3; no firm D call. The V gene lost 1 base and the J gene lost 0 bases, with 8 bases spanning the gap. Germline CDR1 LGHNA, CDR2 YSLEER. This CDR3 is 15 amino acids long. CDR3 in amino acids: CASSQVRPSTDTQYF. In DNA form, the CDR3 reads TGCGCCAGCAGCCAAGTACGGCCTAGCACAGATACGCAGTATTTT.

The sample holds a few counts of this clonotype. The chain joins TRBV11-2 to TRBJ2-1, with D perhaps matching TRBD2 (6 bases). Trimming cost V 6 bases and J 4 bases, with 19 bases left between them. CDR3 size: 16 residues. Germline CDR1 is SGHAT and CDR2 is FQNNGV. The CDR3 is CASRLTEGEVYNEQFF. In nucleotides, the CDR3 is TGTGCCAGCAGGCTGACGGAGGGAGAGGTGTACAATGAGCAGTTCTTC.

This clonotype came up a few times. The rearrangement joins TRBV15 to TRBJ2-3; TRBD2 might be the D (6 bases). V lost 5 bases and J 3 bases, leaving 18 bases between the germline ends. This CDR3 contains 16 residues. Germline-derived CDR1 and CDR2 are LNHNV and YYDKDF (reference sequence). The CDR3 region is CATSVGTFGGTDTQYF. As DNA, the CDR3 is TGTGCCACCAGCGTCGGGACTTTCGGTGGGACAGATACGCAGTATTTT.

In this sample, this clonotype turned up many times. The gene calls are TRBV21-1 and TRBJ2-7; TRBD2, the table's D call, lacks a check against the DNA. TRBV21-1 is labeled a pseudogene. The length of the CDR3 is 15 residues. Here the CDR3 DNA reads TGTGCCATTATACCGGAGCGGGACGGAGGGTTCGAGCAGTACTTC. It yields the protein CAIIPERDGGFEQYF.

CDR3 amino acids: CASSGGLENEQFF. CDR3 nucleotide sequence: TGTGCCAGCAGCGGAGGACTAGAAAATGAGCAGTTCTTC. The chain carries TRBV7-9 and TRBJ2-1; 7 nucleotides align to TRBD2. The ends lost 5 bases at V and 7 bases at J; junction bases unmatched: 5. This CDR3 contains 13 residues. The germline gives CDR1 SEHNR, CDR2 FQNEAQ (reference sequence).

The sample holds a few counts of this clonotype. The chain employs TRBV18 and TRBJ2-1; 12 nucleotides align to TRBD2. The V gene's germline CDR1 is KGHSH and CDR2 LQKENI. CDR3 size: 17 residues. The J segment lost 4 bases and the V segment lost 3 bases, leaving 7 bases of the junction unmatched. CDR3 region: CASSPPGLAGSYNEQFF. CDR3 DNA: TGTGCCAGCTCACCCCCCGGACTAGCGGGAAGTTACAATGAGCAGTTCTTC.

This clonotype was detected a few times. CDR3 loop: CSVRQGARYGYTF. CDR3 nucleotides: TGCAGCGTTCGGCAGGGTGCTCGATATGGCTACACCTTC. The rearrangement links TRBV29-1 to TRBJ1-2; the D gene is possibly TRBD1 (5 bases). The CDR3 length is 13 residues. The germline CDR1 and CDR2 sequences are SQVTM and ANQGSEA. Trimming removed 5 bases from V and 5 bases from J, with 15 bases in between.

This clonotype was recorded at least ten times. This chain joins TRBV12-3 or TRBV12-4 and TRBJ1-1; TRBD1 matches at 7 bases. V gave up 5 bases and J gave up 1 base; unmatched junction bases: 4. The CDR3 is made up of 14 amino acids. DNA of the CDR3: TGTGCCAGCAGTCAACAGGGGTCGAACACTGAAGCTTTCTTT. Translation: CASSQQGSNTEAFF.

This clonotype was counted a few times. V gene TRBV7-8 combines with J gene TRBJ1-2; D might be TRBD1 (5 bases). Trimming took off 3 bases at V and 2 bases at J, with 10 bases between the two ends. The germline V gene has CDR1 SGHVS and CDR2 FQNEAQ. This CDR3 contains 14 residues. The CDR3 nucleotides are TGTGCCAGCAGCTTCAGGGTCGTCAACTATGGCTACACCTTC. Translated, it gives CASSFRVVNYGYTF. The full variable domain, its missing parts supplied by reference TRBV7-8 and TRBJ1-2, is GAGVSQSPRYKVAKRGQDVALRCDPISGHVSLFWYQQALGQGPEFLTYFQNEAQLDKSGLPSDRFFAERPEGSVSTLKIQRTQQEDSAVYLCASSFRVVNYGYTFGSGTRLTVV.